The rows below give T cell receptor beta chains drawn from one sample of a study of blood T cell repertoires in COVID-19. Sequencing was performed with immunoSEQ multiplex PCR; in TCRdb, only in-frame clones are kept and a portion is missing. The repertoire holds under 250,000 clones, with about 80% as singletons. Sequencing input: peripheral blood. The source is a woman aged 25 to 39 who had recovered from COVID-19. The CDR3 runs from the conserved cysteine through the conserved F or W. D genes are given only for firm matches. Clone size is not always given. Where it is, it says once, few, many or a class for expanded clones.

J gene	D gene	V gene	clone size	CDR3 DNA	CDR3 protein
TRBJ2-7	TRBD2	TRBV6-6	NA	TGTGCCAGCAGTTCAAATCCCGGGACTAGCGCCTACGAGCAGTACTTC	CASSSNPGTSAYEQYF
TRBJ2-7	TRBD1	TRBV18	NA	TGTGCCAGCTCACCCAGGGGACAGTCCTTCTCCTACGAGCAGTACTTC	CASSPRGQSFSYEQYF
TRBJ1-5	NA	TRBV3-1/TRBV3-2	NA	TGTGCCAGCAGCCAAATGACAGATCAGCCCCAGCATTTT	CASSQMTDQPQHF
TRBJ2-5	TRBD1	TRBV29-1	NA	TGCAGCGTTCCACCCGGGACAGGTGCCCAAGAGACCCAGTACTTC	CSVPPGTGAQETQYF
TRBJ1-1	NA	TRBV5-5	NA	TGTGCCAGCAGCTCGCCAGGGGTGAACACTGAAGCTTTCTTT	CASSSPGVNTEAFF
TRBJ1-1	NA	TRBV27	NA	TGTGCCTCCTCCGGTCCCATGAACACTGAAGCTTTCTTT	CASSGPMNTEAFF
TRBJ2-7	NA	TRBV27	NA	TGTGCCAGCAGGCCTCAGGGAGGGGGGAGTGACTCCGAGCAGTACTTC	CASRPQGGGSDSEQYF
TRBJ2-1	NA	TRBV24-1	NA	TGTGCCACCAGTGCCTTAGGGGACTCCGACTACAATGAGCAGTTCTTC	CATSALGDSDYNEQFF
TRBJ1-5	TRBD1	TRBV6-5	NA	TGTGCCAGCAGCGCCCTGGACAGGTTTGATCAGCCCCAGCATTTT	CASSALDRFDQPQHF
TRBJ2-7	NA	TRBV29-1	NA	TGCAGCGTGAGACTGAGGAGCTCCTACGAGCAGTACTTC	CSVRLRSSYEQYF
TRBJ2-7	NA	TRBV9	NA	TGTGCCAGCAGCGTAGGACTTAACTACGAGCAGTACTTC	CASSVGLNYEQYF
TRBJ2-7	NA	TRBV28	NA	TGTGCCAGCAGTTCTCCGTCGGGGAAAGGCTACGAGCAGTACTTC	CASSSPSGKGYEQYF
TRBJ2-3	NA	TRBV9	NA	TGTGCCAGCAGCCCAAGAGCGAGAGGCACAGATACGCAGTATTTT	CASSPRARGTDTQYF
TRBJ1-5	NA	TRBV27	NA	TGTGCCAGCAGTACCGAGCGGAGCAATCAGCCCCAGCATTTT	CASSTERSNQPQHF
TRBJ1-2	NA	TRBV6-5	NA	TGTGCCAGCAGCCGCGGACAGTCCTCTTATGGCTACACCTTC	CASSRGQSSYGYTF
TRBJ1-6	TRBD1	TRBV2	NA	TGTGCCAGCAGTAAGGACAGGGGAGACTCACCCCTCCACTTT	CASSKDRGDSPLHF
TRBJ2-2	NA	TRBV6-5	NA	TGTGCCAGCAGTTACTTAGGGGACGGGGAGCTGTTTTTT	CASSYLGDGELFF
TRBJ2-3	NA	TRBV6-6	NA	TGTGCCAGCAGTTACTCGGGTCTAGAGCAGTATTTT	CASSYSGLEQYF
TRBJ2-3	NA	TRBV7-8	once	TGTGCCAGCAGCCCCGGGACAAGGCTCTTCGTGGATACGCAGTATTTT	CASSPGTRLFVDTQYF
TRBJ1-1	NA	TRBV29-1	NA	TGCAGCGTTGATAGGCAGGGTGAAGCTTTCTTT	CSVDRQGEAFF
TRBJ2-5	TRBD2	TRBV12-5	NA	TGTGCTAGTGGGGCGGGAGAACAAGAGACCCAGTACTTC	CASGAGEQETQYF
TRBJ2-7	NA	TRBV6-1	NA	TGTGCCAGCAGTGAAGCCCCAGGTAGCTCCTACGAGCAGTACTTC	CASSEAPGSSYEQYF
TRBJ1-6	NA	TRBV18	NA	TGTGCCAGCTCACCGATTAGCTCCTATAATTCACCCCTCCACTTT	CASSPISSYNSPLHF
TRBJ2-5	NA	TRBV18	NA	TGTGCCAGCTCACCACAGGGGCGGTCAGAGACCCAGTACTTC	CASSPQGRSETQYF
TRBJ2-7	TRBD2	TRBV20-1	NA	TGCAGTGCTAGTTGGAGAGAGGCGGGGGACCGGGGGCAGTACTTC	CSASWREAGDRGQYF
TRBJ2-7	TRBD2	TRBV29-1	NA	TGCAGCGTTGATGGGGGCGGGGGGGGTCTCTCCTACGAGCAGTACTTC	CSVDGGGGGLSYEQYF
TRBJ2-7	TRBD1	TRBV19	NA	TGTGCCAGTAGCCCTGGACAGGGAAGGATCTACGAGCAGTACTTC	CASSPGQGRIYEQYF
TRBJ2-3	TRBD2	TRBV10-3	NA	TGTGCCATCTCCCCCCTAGCGGGAGAAGCAGATACGCAGTATTTT	CAISPLAGEADTQYF
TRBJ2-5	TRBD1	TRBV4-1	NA	TGCGCCAGCTCCCCAGGACAGGGGGCAGATCTAACCCAGTACTTC	CASSPGQGADLTQYF
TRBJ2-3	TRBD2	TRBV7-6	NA	TGTGCCAGCAGCTTAGCCCTAGCGGGAGAGGCAGATACGCAGTATTTT	CASSLALAGEADTQYF
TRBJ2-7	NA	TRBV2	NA	TGTGCCAGCAGTGAAGTCCCGCGGGTACACGTTCGCCACGAGCAGTACTTC	CASSEVPRVHVRHEQYF
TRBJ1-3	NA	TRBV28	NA	TGTGCCAGCAGTTTAGTCTATCCGGGGGCTGGAAACACCATATATTTT	CASSLVYPGAGNTIYF
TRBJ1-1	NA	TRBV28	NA	TGTGCCAGCAGTTACGGGGGGCAGGGAACTGAAGCTTTCTTT	CASSYGGQGTEAFF
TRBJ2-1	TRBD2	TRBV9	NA	TGTGCCAGCAGCGTAACTAGCGGGAGGAATGAGCAGTTCTTC	CASSVTSGRNEQFF
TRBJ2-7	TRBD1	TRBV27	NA	TGTGCCAGCAGTTCGGGGACAGTTAATGCCTACGAGCAGTACTTC	CASSSGTVNAYEQYF
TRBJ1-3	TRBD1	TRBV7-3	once	TGTGCCAGCAGCCCTTACAGGGGCTCTGGAAACACCATATATTTT	CASSPYRGSGNTIYF
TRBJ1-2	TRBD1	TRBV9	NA	TGTGCCAGCAGCGGTACACCTAGACAGGGTTCTATGGGCTACACCTTC	CASSGTPRQGSMGYTF
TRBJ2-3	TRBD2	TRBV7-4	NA	TGTGCCAGCAGCATTAGCGGGAGGGCGCCTCGCACAGATACGCAGTATTTT	CASSISGRAPRTDTQYF
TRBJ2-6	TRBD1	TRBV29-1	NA	TGCAGCGCCCAAGGGACAGGGGGCTCTGGGGCCAACGTCCTGACTTTC	CSAQGTGGSGANVLTF
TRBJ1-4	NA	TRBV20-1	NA	TGCAGTGCTAGTCAGGTCGGAAATGAAAAACTGTTTTTT	CSASQVGNEKLFF
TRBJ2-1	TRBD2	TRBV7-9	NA	TGTGCCAGCAGCTCCCTACTAGCGGGAGAGGGCAATGAGCAGTTCTTC	CASSSLLAGEGNEQFF
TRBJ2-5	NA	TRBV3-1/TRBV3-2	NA	TGTGCCAGCAGCCCTACCCTCCAAGAGACCCAGTACTTC	CASSPTLQETQYF
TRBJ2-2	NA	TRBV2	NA	TGTGCCACCTTAACCCAGGGCGACACCGGGGAGCTGTTTTTT	CATLTQGDTGELFF
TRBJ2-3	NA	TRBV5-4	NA	TGTGCCAGCAGCTTGGCCTCAGATACGCAGTATTTT	CASSLASDTQYF
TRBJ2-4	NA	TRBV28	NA	TGTGCCAGCAGCCTTCAGGGGAAGGCCAAAAACATTCAGTACTTC	CASSLQGKAKNIQYF
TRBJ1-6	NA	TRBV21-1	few	TGTGCCAGCAGTCGACTTCAGACAGGGCTGAAGGCACCCCTCCACTTT	CASSRLQTGLKAPLHF
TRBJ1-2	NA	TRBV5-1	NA	TGCGCCAGCAGCTTGGCTGTTACAGACTATGGCTACACCTTC	CASSLAVTDYGYTF
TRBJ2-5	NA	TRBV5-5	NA	TGTGCCAGCAGCTTGGCCGACAGGTTTAAAGGGACCCAGTACTTC	CASSLADRFKGTQYF
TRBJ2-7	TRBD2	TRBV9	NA	TGTGCCAGCAGCGTAGGTCCACTAGCGGTATCCTACGAGCAGTACTTC	CASSVGPLAVSYEQYF
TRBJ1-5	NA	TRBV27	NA	TGTGCCAGCATGGGGGCAGGCAATCAGCCCCAGCATTTT	CASMGAGNQPQHF
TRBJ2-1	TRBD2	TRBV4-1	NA	TGCGCCAGCAGCCGGGCTGAGGCTAGCGGGACCAATGAGCAGTTCTTC	CASSRAEASGTNEQFF
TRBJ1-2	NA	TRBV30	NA	TGTGCCTGGAGTGATTTTCGTGGCTACACCTTC	CAWSDFRGYTF
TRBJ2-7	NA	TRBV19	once	TGTGCCAGTAGTGGTCAGGGTCCCCCCTACGAGCAGTACTTC	CASSGQGPPYEQYF
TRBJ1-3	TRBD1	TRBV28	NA	TGTGCCAGCAGTCTAACCGGGACAGGGTTTCGAAGCTCTGGAAACACCATATATTTT	CASSLTGTGFRSSGNTIYF
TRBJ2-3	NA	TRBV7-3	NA	TGTGCCAGCAGCTTAACGGCGGGAAAGGGGACAGATACGCAGTATTTT	CASSLTAGKGTDTQYF
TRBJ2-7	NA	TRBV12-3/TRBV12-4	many	TGTGCCAGCAGTCCAACCGCGGGGTACGAGCAGTACTTC	CASSPTAGYEQYF
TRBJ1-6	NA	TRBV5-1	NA	TGCGCCAGCAGCTTAAGACAGAGCTCCTATAATTCACCCCTCCACTTT	CASSLRQSSYNSPLHF